Below, 20 T cell receptor beta chains from the same sample are listed, as sequenced in a study of CD4 and CD8 cells across lung adenocarcinoma regions listed by TCRdb under 2018. The library was obtained by PCR. Sequenced on a HiSeq X Ten. TCRdb redid the processing of the public reads, applying fastp at Q25 and MiXCR, and retained in-frame beta chains. Entries that share a CDR3 protein sequence are merged under the most common genes and DNA. For this sample there are about 12,000 distinct CDR3 sequences; about 50% appear just once. Clones ranked in the top ten supply 29% of the sample. Sequenced material: CD8+ T cells from the margin of a lung tumor. Read against the paper, the sample's cell subset or site label means: tumor margin region. Receptor source: a male donor with lung adenocarcinoma. The CD4 and CD8 labels of this study may be unreliable.

This rearrangement joins TRBV4-1 to TRBJ2-1, with D unresolved. This CDR3 is built from 15 residues. V gave up 3 bases and J gave up 10 bases, with 19 bases separating them. Germline V gene sequence: CDR1 MGHRA, CDR2 YSYEKL. The CDR3 DNA reads TGCGCCAGCAGCCATGTCCTGAGTTCCCCCTACGAGCAGTTCTTC. Translating gives CASSHVLSSPYEQFF.

The chain couples TRBV6-5 to TRBJ1-1; TRBD1 is a possible D gene (6 bases). V was pared by 2 bases and J by 1 base, with 17 bases between. This CDR3 has 17 amino acids. Germline-derived CDR1 and CDR2 are MNHEY and SVGAGI. This chain's CDR3 is CASSYLLPTGKNTEAFF. CDR3 coding DNA: TGTGCCAGCAGTTACCTCCTCCCCACAGGGAAGAACACTGAAGCTTTCTTT.

On this clonotype: Germline is not matched at one junction end, which may reflect a read error. The J gene is TRBJ2-3, the V gene TRBV6-5; 8 bases agree with TRBD2. The DNA end favors TRBJ2-5, so the J call may be wrong. This CDR3 contains 15 residues. CDR1 is MNHEY, CDR2 SVGAGI, per germline. The CDR3 bases are TGTGCCACCAGTTTCGGGGGGGGTGGCGGAAAGACCCAGTACTTC. It translates to CATSFGGGGGKTQYF.

V and J are TRBV6-1 and TRBJ2-5; D uncertain. The DNA end is a closer match to TRBJ2-7, so the J assignment may be wrong. This CDR3 is 18 amino acids long. Germline V gene data show CDR1 as MNHNS and CDR2 as SASEGT. The CDR3, as DNA: TGTGCCAGCAGTGAATTATTTGGGCTGACGGTGGGTCCCTACGAGCAGTACTTC. Protein product: CASSELFGLTVGPYEQYF.

This clonotype appeared a few times. The chain has TRBV6-1 and TRBJ1-2; 10 positions match TRBD1. Germline V lookup: CDR1 MNHNS, CDR2 SASEGT. With 6 bases clipped from V and 7 bases from J, the junction kept 11 bases outside the gene matches. The CDR3 spans 15 residues. The CDR3 here is CASRELGQGNRGYTF. In DNA, the CDR3 is TGTGCCAGCAGGGAGCTGGGACAGGGGAATCGTGGCTACACCTTC.

Concerning this clonotype: A read error may produce the germline difference seen at one junction end. The gene calls are TRBV6-8 and TRBJ2-3, with D perhaps matching TRBD1 (6 bases). The CDR3 length is 17 residues. Germline loops: CDR1 MNHGY, CDR2 SAAAGT. The DNA of the CDR3 is TGTGCCAGCAGTTACCCACTAGGGGGACGGGGTCCAGAGACGCAGTACTTT. This sequence encodes CASSYPLGGRGPETQYF.

The table lists this clonotype with a few counts. V is TRBV27 and J is TRBJ2-1, with D maybe TRBD2 (6 bases). V gave up 5 bases and J gave up 13 bases, with 21 bases separating them. The CDR3 runs 14 residues. Germline loops: CDR1 MNHEY, CDR2 SMNVEV (reference sequence). This CDR3 reads CASSRAAGGETQFF. The CDR3 DNA follows: TGTGCCAGCAGTCGCGCGGCTGGCGGGGAGACCCAGTTCTTC.

The rearrangement links TRBV7-2 to TRBJ2-2; weak D call: TRBD2 (6 bases). Trimming shortened V by 5 bases and J by 7 bases, and 14 bases separated the two germline ends. Germline assignment: CDR1 SGHTA and CDR2 FQGNSA. The CDR3 loop spans 14 amino acids. The CDR3 sequence: CASSPPGLGGELFF. DNA for the CDR3: TGTGCCAGCAGCCCCCCGGGACTCGGCGGGGAGCTGTTTTTT.

Remarks on this clonotype: A read error may account for a junction end that differs from germline. The rearrangement links TRBV10-3 to TRBJ2-4, with D perhaps TRBD1 or TRBD2 (5 bases each). Germline V CDR1 and CDR2: ENHRY, SYGVKD. This CDR3 has 14 residues. CDR3 region: CAGSGAGQRNIQYF. In DNA form, the CDR3 reads TGTGCCGGGAGTGGGGCCGGTCAGCGAAACATCCAGTACTTC.

This clonotype was seen a few times. The genes are TRBV15 and TRBJ1-2; 9 bases line up with TRBD1. Trimming removed 4 bases from V and 1 base from J; junction bases left unmatched: 7. CDR3 length equals 16 residues. CDR1 and CDR2 (germline): LNHNV, YYDKDF (reference sequence). The chain's CDR3 is CATSTTGTGLNYGYTF. CDR3 in DNA: TGTGCCACCAGCACCACCGGGACAGGGCTTAACTATGGCTACACCTTC.

The table lists this clonotype with many counts. The chain links TRBV7-2 to TRBJ2-4, with D possibly TRBD2 on 6 matching bases. Per the germline V gene, CDR1 is SGHTA and CDR2 is FQGNSA. The CDR3 extends over 17 amino acids. V was clipped by 2 bases and J by 6 bases, with 20 bases between them. CDR3 nucleotides: TGTGCCAGCAGCTTAATTCGGAGGGCACCGGGTACAAACATTCAGTACTTC. It codes for CASSLIRRAPGTNIQYF.

This clonotype was seen more than once but under ten times. A read error may explain this, as a much larger clone is one base away. The CDR3 DNA reads as TGTGCCAGCAGTAGGCCGGGACAGGTCCTAAATGAGCAGTACTTC. This encodes CASSRPGQVLNEQYF. The V and J genes are TRBV6-1 and TRBJ2-5; 8 bases align to TRBD1. The germline V gene has CDR1 MNHNS and CDR2 SASEGT. With V trimmed by 5 bases and J by 11 bases, 16 bases remained unmatched. CDR3 length equals 15 residues.

A few counts support this clonotype. J is TRBJ2-1 and V is TRBV6-5; D is unresolved. Matching the DNA end better, TRBJ2-7 makes the J call doubtful. Germline-derived CDR1 and CDR2 are MNHEY and SVGAGI. CDR3 length equals 13 residues. The CDR3 protein is CASSYKGLYEQYF. DNA for the CDR3: TGTGCCAGCAGTTACAAGGGCCTCTACGAGCAGTACTTC.

As concerns this clonotype: The junction departs from germline at one end; a sequencing error may be responsible. The chain is built from TRBV6-1 and TRBJ2-4; D is unclear. The CDR3 is made up of 17 amino acids. Germline V CDR1 and CDR2: MNHNS, SASEGT. CDR3 DNA sequence: TGTGCCAGCTGTGAGGCGCTTGGTAGCCTTGCGCAAGAGTCCCAGTACTTC. Amino acid sequence: CASCEALGSLAQESQYF.

By frequency in the sample, this clonotype is large (0.1 to 1%). The chain employs TRBV6-1 and TRBJ1-1; possibly TRBD1 for D (6 bases). This CDR3 spans 13 amino acids. Germline V CDR1 and CDR2: MNHNS, SASEGT. Trimming took off 2 bases at V and 11 bases at J, with 15 bases between the two ends. The chain's CDR3 is CASSETGGGSAFF. The CDR3, as DNA: TGTGCCAGCAGTGAAACCGGGGGCGGGTCGGCTTTCTTT.

Notes on this clonotype: The germline gene is not matched at one end of the junction; a read error may be the cause. V and J are TRBV6-1 and TRBJ2-1; 7 bases match TRBD2. The CDR3 extends over 15 amino acids. Germline V gene lookup returns CDR1 MNHNS and CDR2 SASEGT. CDR3 sequence reads: CASKQEAGIANAQFF. CDR3 nucleotide sequence: TGTGCCAGCAAGCAGGAAGCGGGAATAGCCAATGCGCAGTTTTTT.

This clonotype occurred many times. The chain joins TRBV12-3 or TRBV12-4 to TRBJ2-3; 10 bases map to TRBD2. J lost 2 bases, V lost 5 bases, and 7 bases had no gene match. The CDR3 has 16 residues. The CDR3: CASSSSGGTFTDTQYF. Here the CDR3 DNA reads TGTGCCAGCAGTAGTAGCGGGGGGACCTTCACAGATACGCAGTATTTT.

CDR3 bases: TGTGCCAGCAGTTACTCTAGGGGCAACTCCTACGAGCAGTACTTC. Translating gives CASSYSRGNSYEQYF. The rearrangement uses TRBV6-5 and TRBJ2-1, with D tentatively TRBD1 (5 bases). The DNA end favors TRBJ2-7, so the J call may be wrong. The CDR3 extends over 15 amino acids. Germline CDR1 reads MNHEY; CDR2 reads SVGAGI.

On this clonotype itself: A junction end diverges from the germline sequence, so it may reflect a read error. This sequence joins TRBV27 and TRBJ2-5; a weak D match, TRBD1 (6 bases). The CDR3 extends over 15 amino acids. Germline V lookup: CDR1 MNHEY, CDR2 SMNVEV (reference sequence). The DNA of the CDR3 is TGTGCCAGCAGTTTGGACAGCCACGGCGAAGAGACTCAGTACTTC. It is translated as CASSLDSHGEETQYF.

The rearrangement joins TRBV6-1 to TRBJ2-3, with D perhaps TRBD2 (5 bases). Trimming removed 6 bases from V and 12 bases from J, with 25 bases in between. Germline CDR1 reads MNHNS; CDR2 reads SASEGT. CDR3 length: 15 amino acids. DNA of the CDR3: TGTGCCAGCAGCGAGGGTCGGGGAGCCAAAAACACTCAGTATTTT. Translating gives CASSEGRGAKNTQYF.